This TCR beta chain derives from a study of monozygotic twins with inflammatory bowel disease. The germline CDR1 and CDR2 sequences are MNHNS and SASEGT. This CDR3 has 15 amino acids. General observations from the study: Distinct T cell subtypes could not be told apart.

Note on this clonotype: The antigen remains unidentified.

Sampling involved one blood draw (roughly 2.5 ml) for every donor. A 6-nucleotide sample barcode was carried by the UMIs, which template switching added. TCRdb re-called the 5' RACE reads and catalogs CDR3 proteins one per entry, DNA excluded. This table holds around 450,000 distinct CDR3 sequences. The sequence came from a human donor with ulcerative colitis or Crohn's disease, or a healthy co-twin of an affected twin (not recorded which). Sample: blood. V usage is TRBV6-1 and J usage is TRBJ2-7; TCRdb outputs TRBD1, but without DNA this stays unchecked. The CDR3 here is CASTSGLLRGYEQYF.